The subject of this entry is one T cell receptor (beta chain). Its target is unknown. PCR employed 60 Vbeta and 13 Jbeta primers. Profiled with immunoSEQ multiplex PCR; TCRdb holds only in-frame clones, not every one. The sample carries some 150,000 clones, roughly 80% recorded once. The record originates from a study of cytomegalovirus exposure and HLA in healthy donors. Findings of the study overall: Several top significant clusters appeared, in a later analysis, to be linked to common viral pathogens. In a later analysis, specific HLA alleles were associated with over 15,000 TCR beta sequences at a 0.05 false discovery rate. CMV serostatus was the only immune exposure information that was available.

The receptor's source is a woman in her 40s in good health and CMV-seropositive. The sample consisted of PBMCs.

CDR3 in DNA: TGTGCCAGCAGCCTAACAGGGGGCAATCAGCCCCAGCATTTT. It codes for CASSLTGGNQPQHF. The rearrangement links TRBV7-2 to TRBJ1-5; 7 bases are a match to TRBD1. This CDR3 is 14 amino acids long. Germline CDR1 and CDR2: SGHTA and FQGNSA. The ends lost 5 bases at V and 2 bases at J; junction bases unmatched: 3.